This is a list of T cell receptor beta chains from one sample in a study of CD8 T cells in ankylosing spondylitis. From the 5' RACE reads, TCRdb called clonotypes with MiXCR, one entry per CDR3 protein. Seen here are some 700,000 distinct CDR3 sequences, roughly 20% observed once, and the top ten hold 19%. The sequenced sample consisted of blood, either unsorted or a sorted T cell fraction (not recorded which). All receptors come from a male donor with ankylosing spondylitis. CDR3s include the opening cysteine and the closing phenylalanine or tryptophan. A D gene is named only where the DNA matches it firmly. Size is omitted from some rows. Given values are once, few, many or a class for expanded clones.

J gene | clone size | V gene | D gene | CDR3 protein | CDR3 DNA
TRBJ2-4 | few | TRBV12-3/TRBV12-4 | TRBD1 | CASSAWGQGYSGIQYF | TGTGCCAGCAGCGCTTGGGGACAGGGGTATTCGGGCATTCAGTACTTC
TRBJ1-1 | few | TRBV20-1 | TRBD1 | CSARDSGGGNTEAFF | TGCAGTGCTAGAGATTCAGGGGGCGGAAACACTGAAGCTTTCTTT
TRBJ2-5 | NA | TRBV10-3 | TRBD1 | CAISRTGRETQYF | TGTGCCATCAGCCGGACAGGGCGAGAGACCCAGTACTTC
TRBJ2-1 | many | TRBV4-1 | NA | CASSPGGSSYNEQFF | TGTGCCAGCAGCCCCGGGGGTAGCTCCTACAATGAGCAGTTCTTC
TRBJ2-3 | few | TRBV5-1 | NA | CASSLVLFTDTQYF | TGCGCCAGCAGCTTGGTGTTGTTCACAGATACGCAGTATTTT
TRBJ1-2 | NA | TRBV7-9 | NA | CASSGPNYGYTF | TGTGCCAGCAGCGGACCAAACTATGGCTACACCTTC
TRBJ2-3 | NA | TRBV20-1 | TRBD2 | CSARDRQTSGRGDTQYF | TGCAGTGCTAGAGACCGCCAGACTAGCGGGAGGGGAGATACGCAGTATTTT
TRBJ2-7 | NA | TRBV11-2 | NA | CASSPTFSSYEQYF | TGTGCCAGCAGCCCGACCTTCAGCTCCTACGAGCAGTACTTC
TRBJ2-5 | few | TRBV28 | TRBD1 | CASSFGQGARETQYF | TGTGCCAGCAGTTTTGGGCAGGGGGCACGGGAGACCCAGTACTTC
TRBJ1-6 | NA | TRBV6-2/TRBV6-3 | TRBD1 | CASSWDRGRGSPLHF | TGTGCCAGCAGCTGGGACAGGGGGCGAGGTTCACCCCTCCACTTT
TRBJ2-3 | few | TRBV20-1 | TRBD2 | CSATLAGTSGSTDTQYF | TGCAGTGCTACCCTTGCCGGGACTAGCGGGAGCACAGATACGCAGTATTTT
TRBJ2-1 | NA | TRBV24-1 | NA | CATSQSGSSYNEQFF | TGTGCCACCAGTCAGTCTGGGAGCTCCTACAATGAGCAGTTCTTC
TRBJ2-1 | NA | TRBV27 | NA | CASSLLHSEQFF | TGTGCCAGCAGTTTATTACACAGTGAGCAGTTCTTC
TRBJ1-6 | few | TRBV6-1 | NA | CASSPPSSGVNSPLHF | TGTGCCAGCAGCCCCCCTAGTAGCGGGGTCAATTCACCCCTCCACTTT
TRBJ2-1 | NA | TRBV18 | NA | CASSRTGVYNEQFF | TGTGCCAGCTCGAGGACGGGGGTGTACAATGAGCAGTTCTTC
TRBJ1-5 | few | TRBV20-1 | TRBD1 | CSARRIPGQGLPYSNQPQHF | TGCAGTGCTAGGCGCATCCCGGGACAGGGGTTGCCTTATAGCAATCAGCCCCAGCATTTT
TRBJ2-1 | NA | TRBV24-1 | NA | CATSDSREGEQFF | TGTGCCACCAGTGATTCTAGAGAAGGCGAGCAGTTCTTC
TRBJ2-1 | NA | TRBV7-9 | NA | CASSHRDNHNEQFF | TGTGCCAGCAGCCACCGGGACAACCACAATGAGCAGTTCTTC
TRBJ2-1 | NA | TRBV19 | TRBD2 | CASTSLAGYNEQFF | TGTGCCAGTACCTCACTAGCGGGCTACAATGAGCAGTTCTTC
TRBJ2-5 | few | TRBV21-1 | NA | CASSKDEAKHQETQYF | TGTGCCAGCAGCAAAGATGAGGCAAAGCACCAAGAGACCCAGTACTTC
TRBJ1-1 | NA | TRBV7-2 | NA | CASSFGGGLGYTEAFF | TGTGCCAGCAGCTTTGGCGGGGGGCTTGGGTACACTGAAGCTTTCTTT
TRBJ2-1 | few | TRBV12-3/TRBV12-4 | TRBD2 | CASRLAGGISEQFF | TGTGCCAGCAGGCTAGCGGGAGGGATCAGTGAGCAGTTCTTC